This TCR beta chain came from a study of CD8 T cells in ankylosing spondylitis. Study findings and constraints: Past research had described some motif variants in reactive arthritis synovial fluid and blood. A TCR beta motif made of fewer than ten highly homologous variants seemed typical of ankylosing spondylitis blood. Disease-linked clones had a CD8+ phenotype and relatively low frequency in peripheral blood.

V was clipped by 8 bases and J by 6 bases; unmatched bases: 26. Germline CDR1 is MGHRA and CDR2 is YSYEKL. The CDR3 extends over 21 amino acids. To note about this clonotype: Antigen: not known.

In TCRdb, the 5' RACE reads were re-called with MiXCR into one record per CDR3 protein. The data hold roughly 440,000 distinct CDR3 sequences, with approximately 17% observed a single time. Input material: blood, either unsorted or a sorted T cell fraction (not recorded which). The sequence was obtained from a male donor with ankylosing spondylitis. The chain links TRBV4-1 to TRBJ2-2; 11 bases line up with TRBD2. The CDR3 here is CASHDLAGMGRSGGAPGELFF. DNA for the CDR3: TGCGCCAGCCACGACCTTGCCGGAATGGGGCGTAGCGGGGGGGCCCCCGGGGAGCTGTTTTTT.